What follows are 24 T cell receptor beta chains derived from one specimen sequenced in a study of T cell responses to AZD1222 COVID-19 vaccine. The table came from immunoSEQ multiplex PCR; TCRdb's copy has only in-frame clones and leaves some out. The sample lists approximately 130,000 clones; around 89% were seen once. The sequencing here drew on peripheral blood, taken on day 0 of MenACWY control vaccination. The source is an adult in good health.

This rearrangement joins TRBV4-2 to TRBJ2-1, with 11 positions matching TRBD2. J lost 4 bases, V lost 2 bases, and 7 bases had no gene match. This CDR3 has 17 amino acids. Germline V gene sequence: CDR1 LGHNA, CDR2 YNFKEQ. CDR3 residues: CASSQNTGTSGYNEQFF. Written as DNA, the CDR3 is TGTGCCAGCAGCCAAAACACCGGGACTAGCGGATACAATGAGCAGTTCTTC.

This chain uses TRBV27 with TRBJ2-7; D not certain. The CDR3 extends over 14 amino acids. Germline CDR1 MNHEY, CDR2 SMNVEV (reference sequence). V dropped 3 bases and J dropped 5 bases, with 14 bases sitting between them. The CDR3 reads CASSLGSLGDEQYF. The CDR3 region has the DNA TGTGCCAGCAGTTTGGGAAGTCTCGGCGACGAGCAGTACTTC.

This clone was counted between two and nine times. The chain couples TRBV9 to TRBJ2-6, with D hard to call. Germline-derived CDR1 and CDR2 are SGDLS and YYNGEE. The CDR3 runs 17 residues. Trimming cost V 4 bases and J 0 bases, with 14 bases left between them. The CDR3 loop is CASSRELAVSGANVLTF. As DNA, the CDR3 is TGTGCCAGCAGCAGAGAGCTGGCTGTCTCTGGGGCCAACGTCCTGACTTTC.

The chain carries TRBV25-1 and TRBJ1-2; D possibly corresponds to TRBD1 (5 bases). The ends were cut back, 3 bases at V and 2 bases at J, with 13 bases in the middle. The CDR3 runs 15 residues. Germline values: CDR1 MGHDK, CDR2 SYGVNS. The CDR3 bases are TGTGCCAGCAGTGATTTTGGCGGGGCCAACTATGGCTACACCTTC. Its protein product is CASSDFGGANYGYTF.

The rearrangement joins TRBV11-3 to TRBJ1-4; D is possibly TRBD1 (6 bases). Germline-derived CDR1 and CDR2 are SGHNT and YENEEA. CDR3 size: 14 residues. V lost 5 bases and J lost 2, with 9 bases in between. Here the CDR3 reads CASSAGQTNEKLFF. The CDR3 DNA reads TGTGCCAGCAGCGCCGGACAGACTAATGAAAAACTGTTTTTT. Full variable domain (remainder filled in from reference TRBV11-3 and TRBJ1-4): EAGVVQSPRYKIIEKKQPVAFWCNPISGHNTLYWYLQNLGQGPELLIRYENEEAVDDSQLPKDRFSAERLKGVDSTLKIQPAELGDSAVYLCASSAGQTNEKLFFGSGTQLSVL.

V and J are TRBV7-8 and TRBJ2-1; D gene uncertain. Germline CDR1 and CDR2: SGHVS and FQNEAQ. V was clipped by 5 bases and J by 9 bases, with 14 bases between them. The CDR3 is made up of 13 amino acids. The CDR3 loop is CASSTRDTIEQFF. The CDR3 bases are TGTGCCAGCAGCACGAGAGACACGATTGAGCAGTTCTTC.

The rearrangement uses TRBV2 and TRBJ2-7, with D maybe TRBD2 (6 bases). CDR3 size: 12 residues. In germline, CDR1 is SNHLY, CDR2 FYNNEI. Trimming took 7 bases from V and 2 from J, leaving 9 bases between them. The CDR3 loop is CASTEGTYEQYF. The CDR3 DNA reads TGTGCCAGCACGGAGGGAACCTACGAGCAGTACTTC.

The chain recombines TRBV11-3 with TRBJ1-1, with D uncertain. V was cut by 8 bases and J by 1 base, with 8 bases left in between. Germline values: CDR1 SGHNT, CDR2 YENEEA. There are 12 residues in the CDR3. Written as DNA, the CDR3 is TGTGCCAGCTCCGTGGAGAACACTGAAGCTTTCTTT. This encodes CASSVENTEAFF.

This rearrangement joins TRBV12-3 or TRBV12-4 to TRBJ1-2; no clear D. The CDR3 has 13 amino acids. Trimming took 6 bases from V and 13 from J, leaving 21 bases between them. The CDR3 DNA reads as TGTGCCAGCAGCCTTGACTACGGAGGGAACTTCACCTTC. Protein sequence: CASSLDYGGNFTF.

CDR3 residues: CASLLGGTGELFF. CDR3 in DNA: TGTGCCAGCCTCTTGGGGGGCACCGGGGAGCTGTTTTTT. The genes are TRBV12-1 and TRBJ2-2; TRBD2, as called in the table, went unchecked against the DNA. TRBV12-1 is deemed a pseudogene. This CDR3 spans 13 amino acids.

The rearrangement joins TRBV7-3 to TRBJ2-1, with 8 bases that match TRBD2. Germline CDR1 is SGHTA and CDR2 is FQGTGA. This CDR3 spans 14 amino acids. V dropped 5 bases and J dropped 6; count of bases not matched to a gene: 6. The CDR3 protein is CASSPGTSSNEQFF. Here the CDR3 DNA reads TGTGCCAGCAGCCCCGGGACTAGTTCCAATGAGCAGTTCTTC.

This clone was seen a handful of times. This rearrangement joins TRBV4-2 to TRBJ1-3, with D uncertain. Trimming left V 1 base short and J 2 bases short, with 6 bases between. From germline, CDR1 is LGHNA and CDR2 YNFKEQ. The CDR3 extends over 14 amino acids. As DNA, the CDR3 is TGTGCCAGCAGCCAAGTCCAGGCTGGAAACACCATATATTTT. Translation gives CASSQVQAGNTIYF.

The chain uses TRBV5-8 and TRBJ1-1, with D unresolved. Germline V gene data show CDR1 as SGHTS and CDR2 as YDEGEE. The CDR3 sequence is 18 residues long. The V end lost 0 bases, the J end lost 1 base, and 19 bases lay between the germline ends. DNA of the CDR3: TGTGCCAGCAGCTTGGGAGAAAATACTGGGAGAAGGAACACTGAAGCTTTCTTT. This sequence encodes CASSLGENTGRRNTEAFF.

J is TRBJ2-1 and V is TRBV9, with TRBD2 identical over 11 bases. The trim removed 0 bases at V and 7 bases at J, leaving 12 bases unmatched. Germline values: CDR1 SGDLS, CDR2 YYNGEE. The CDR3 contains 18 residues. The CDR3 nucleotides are TGTGCCAGCAGCGTAGCTCCTCGGGGGACTAGCGGAGAAAATGAGCAGTTCTTC. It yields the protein CASSVAPRGTSGENEQFF.

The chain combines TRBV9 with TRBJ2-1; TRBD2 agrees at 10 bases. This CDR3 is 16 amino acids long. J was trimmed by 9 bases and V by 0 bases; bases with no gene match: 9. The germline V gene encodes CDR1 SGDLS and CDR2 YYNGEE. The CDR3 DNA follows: TGTGCCAGCAGCGTAGACCCAGCGGGAGGGATGGGTGAGCAGTTCTTC. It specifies CASSVDPAGGMGEQFF.

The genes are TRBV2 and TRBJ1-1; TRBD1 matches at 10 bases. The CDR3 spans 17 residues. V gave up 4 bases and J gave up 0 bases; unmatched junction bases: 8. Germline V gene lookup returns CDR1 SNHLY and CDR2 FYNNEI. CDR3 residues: CASSGEDRGVMNTEAFF. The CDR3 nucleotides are TGTGCCAGCAGTGGGGAGGACAGGGGGGTTATGAACACTGAAGCTTTCTTT.

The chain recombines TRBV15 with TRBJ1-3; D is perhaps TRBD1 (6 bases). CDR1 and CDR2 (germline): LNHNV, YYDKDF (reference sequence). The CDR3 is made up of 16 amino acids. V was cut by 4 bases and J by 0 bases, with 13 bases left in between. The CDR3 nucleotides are TGTGCCACCAGCAAGGGACATTCGATCTCTGGAAACACCATATATTTT. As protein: CATSKGHSISGNTIYF. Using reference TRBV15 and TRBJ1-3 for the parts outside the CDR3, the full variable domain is DAMVIQNPRYQVTQFGKPVTLSCSQTLNHNVMYWYQQKSSQAPKLLFHYYDKDFNNEADTPDNFQSRRPNTSFCFLDIRSPGLGDTAMYLCATSKGHSISGNTIYFGEGSWLTVV.

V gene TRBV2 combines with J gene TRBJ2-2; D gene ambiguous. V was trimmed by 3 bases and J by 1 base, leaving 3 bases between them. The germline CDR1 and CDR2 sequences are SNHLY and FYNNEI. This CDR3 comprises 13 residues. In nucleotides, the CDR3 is TGTGCCAGCAGTGAGGAGAACACCGGGGAGCTGTTTTTT. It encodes CASSEENTGELFF.

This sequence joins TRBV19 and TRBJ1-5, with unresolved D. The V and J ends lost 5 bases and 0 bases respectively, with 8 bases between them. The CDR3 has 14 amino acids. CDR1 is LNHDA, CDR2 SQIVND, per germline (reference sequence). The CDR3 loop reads CASSSQNSNQPQHF. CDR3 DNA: TGTGCCAGTAGTTCGCAGAATAGCAATCAGCCCCAGCATTTT.

The CDR3 loop reads CASSLAGSYNEQFF. CDR3 in DNA: TGTGCCAGTAGTCTAGCGGGAAGCTACAATGAGCAGTTCTTC. The rearrangement links TRBV19 to TRBJ2-1, with 9 bases fitting TRBD2. With 5 bases clipped from V and 3 bases from J, the junction kept 2 bases outside the gene matches. CDR1 is LNHDA and CDR2 is SQIVND in the germline V gene (reference sequence). The CDR3 extends over 14 amino acids.

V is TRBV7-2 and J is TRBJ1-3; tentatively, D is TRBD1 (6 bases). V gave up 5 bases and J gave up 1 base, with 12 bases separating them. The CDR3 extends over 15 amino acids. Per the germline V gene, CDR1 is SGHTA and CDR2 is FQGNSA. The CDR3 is CASSEGGGSGNTIYF. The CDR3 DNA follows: TGTGCCAGCAGCGAGGGGGGCGGGTCTGGAAACACCATATATTTT.

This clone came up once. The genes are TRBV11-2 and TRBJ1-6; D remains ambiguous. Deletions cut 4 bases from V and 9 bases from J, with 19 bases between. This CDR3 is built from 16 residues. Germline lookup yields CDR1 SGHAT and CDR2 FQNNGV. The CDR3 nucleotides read TGTGCCAGCAGCTATTCCCGACAAGGCCGTAGTTCACCCCTCCACTTT. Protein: CASSYSRQGRSSPLHF.

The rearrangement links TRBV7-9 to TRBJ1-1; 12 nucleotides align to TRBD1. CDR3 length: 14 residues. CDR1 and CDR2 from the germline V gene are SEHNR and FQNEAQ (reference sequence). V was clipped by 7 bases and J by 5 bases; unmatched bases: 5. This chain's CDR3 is CASIRDRGPTEAFF. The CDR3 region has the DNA TGTGCCAGCATCCGGGACAGGGGGCCGACTGAAGCTTTCTTT.

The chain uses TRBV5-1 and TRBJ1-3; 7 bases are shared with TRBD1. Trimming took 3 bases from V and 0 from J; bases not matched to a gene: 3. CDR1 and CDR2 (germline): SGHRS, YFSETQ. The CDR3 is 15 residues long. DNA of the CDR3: TGCGCCAGCAGCTCCCGGACAGGCTCTGGAAACACCATATATTTT. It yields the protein CASSSRTGSGNTIYF.